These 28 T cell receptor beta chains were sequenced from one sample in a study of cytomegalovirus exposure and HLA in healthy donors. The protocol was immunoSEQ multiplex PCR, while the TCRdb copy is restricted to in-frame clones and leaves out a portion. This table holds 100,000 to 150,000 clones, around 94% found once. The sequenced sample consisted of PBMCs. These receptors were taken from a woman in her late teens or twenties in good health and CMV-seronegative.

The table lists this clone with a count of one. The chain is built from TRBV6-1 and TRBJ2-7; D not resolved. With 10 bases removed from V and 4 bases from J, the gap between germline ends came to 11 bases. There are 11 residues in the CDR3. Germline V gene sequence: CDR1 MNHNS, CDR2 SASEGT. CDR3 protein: CATAKAYEQYF. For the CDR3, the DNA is TGTGCCACTGCGAAAGCGTACGAGCAGTACTTC.

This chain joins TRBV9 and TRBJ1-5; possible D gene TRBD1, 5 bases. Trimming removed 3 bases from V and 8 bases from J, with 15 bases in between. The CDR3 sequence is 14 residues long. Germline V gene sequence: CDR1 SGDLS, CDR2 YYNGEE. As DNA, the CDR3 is TGTGCCAGCAGCGGGGGGGGTGTTTATGAGCCCCAGCATTTT. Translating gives CASSGGGVYEPQHF.

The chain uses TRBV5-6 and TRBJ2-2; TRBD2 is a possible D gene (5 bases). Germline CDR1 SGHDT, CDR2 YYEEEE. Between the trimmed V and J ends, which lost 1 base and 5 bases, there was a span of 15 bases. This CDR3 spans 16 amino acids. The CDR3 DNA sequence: TGTGCCAGCAGCTTGTTCTCGGGCCTAGCAACCGGGGAGCTGTTTTTT. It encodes CASSLFSGLATGELFF.

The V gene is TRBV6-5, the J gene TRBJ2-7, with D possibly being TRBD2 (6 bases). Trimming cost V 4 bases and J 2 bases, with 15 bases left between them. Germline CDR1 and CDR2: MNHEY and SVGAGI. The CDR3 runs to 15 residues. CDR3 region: CASSSPAGKTYEQYF. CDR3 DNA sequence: TGTGCCAGCAGTTCCCCGGCGGGGAAGACCTACGAGCAGTACTTC.

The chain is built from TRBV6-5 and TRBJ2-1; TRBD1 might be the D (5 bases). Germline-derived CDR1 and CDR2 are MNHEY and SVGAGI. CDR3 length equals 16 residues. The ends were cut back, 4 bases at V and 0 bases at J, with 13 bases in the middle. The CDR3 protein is CASSWTTASSYNEQFF. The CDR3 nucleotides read TGTGCCAGCAGTTGGACGACAGCCTCCTCCTACAATGAGCAGTTCTTC.

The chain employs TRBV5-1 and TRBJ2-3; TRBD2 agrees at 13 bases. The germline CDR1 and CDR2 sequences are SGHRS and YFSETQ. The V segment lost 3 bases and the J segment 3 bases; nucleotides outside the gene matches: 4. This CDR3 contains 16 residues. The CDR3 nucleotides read TGCGCCAGCAGCTCCAGACTAGCGGGAGGAACAGATACGCAGTATTTT. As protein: CASSSRLAGGTDTQYF.

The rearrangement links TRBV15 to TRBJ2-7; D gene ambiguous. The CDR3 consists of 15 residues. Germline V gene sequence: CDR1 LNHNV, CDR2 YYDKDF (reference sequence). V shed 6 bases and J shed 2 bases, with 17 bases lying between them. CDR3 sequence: CATRASPGPTYEQYF. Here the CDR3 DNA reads TGTGCCACCAGAGCTTCCCCGGGTCCGACCTACGAGCAGTACTTC. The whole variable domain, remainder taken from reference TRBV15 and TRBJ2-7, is DAMVIQNPRYQVTQFGKPVTLSCSQTLNHNVMYWYQQKSSQAPKLLFHYYDKDFNNEADTPDNFQSRRPNTSFCFLDIRSPGLGDTAMYLCATRASPGPTYEQYFGPGTRLTVT.

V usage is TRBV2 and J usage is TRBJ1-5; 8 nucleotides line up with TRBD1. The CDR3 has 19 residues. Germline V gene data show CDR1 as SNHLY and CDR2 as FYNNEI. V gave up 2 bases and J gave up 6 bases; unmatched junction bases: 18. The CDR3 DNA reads TGTGCCAGCAGTGAACGTCCTCTCAGTGTTTACAGGGGGGGTCAGCCCCAGCATTTT. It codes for CASSERPLSVYRGGQPQHF.

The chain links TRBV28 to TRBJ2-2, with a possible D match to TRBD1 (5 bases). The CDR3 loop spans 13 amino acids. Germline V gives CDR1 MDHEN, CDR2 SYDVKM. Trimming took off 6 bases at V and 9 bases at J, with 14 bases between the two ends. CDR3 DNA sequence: TGTGCCAGCAGGGGGCAGGATATCTGGGAGCTGTTTTTT. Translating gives CASRGQDIWELFF.

The CDR3 sequence: CAISDPGKNYGYTF. CDR3 coding DNA: TGTGCCATCAGTGACCCCGGGAAAAACTATGGCTACACCTTC. The rearrangement uses TRBV10-3 and TRBJ1-2, with D uncertain. Trimming cost V 3 bases and J 2 bases, with 10 bases left between them. The germline V gene encodes CDR1 ENHRY and CDR2 SYGVKD. This CDR3 has 14 residues.

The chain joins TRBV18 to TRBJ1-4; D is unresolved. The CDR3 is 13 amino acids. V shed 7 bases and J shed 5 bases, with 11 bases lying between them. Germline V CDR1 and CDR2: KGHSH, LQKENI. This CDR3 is CASLPVGNEKLFF. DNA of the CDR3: TGTGCCAGCTTACCGGTCGGGAATGAAAAACTGTTTTTT.

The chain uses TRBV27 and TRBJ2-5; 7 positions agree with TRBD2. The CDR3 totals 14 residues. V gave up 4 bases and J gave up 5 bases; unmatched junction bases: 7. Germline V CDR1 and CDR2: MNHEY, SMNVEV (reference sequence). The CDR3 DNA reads TGTGCCAGCAGTTCCCCACTAGCGATGGAGACCCAGTACTTC. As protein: CASSSPLAMETQYF.

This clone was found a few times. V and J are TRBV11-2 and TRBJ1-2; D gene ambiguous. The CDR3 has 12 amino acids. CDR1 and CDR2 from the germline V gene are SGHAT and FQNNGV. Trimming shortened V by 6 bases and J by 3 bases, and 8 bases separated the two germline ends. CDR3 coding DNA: TGTGCCAGCAGTAACAGTTACTATGGCTACACCTTC. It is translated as CASSNSYYGYTF.

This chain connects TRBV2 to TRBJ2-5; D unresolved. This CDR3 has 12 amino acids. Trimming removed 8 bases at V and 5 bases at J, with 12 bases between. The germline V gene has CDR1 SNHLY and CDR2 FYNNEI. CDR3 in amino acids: CASRLETETQYF. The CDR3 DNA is TGTGCCAGCCGGCTAGAGACTGAGACCCAGTACTTC.

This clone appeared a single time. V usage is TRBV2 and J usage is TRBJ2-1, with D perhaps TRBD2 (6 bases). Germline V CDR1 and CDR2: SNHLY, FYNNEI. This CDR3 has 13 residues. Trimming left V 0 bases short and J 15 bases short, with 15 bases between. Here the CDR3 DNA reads TGTGCCAGCAGTGAAGCGCGCGGGGCGTCGAGGTTCTTC. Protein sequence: CASSEARGASRFF.

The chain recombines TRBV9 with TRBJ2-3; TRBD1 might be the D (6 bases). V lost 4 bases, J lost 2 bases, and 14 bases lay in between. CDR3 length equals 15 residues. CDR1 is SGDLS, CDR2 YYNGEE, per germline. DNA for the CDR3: TGTGCCAGCAGCACTCGACAGGATCTCACAGATACGCAGTATTTT. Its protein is CASSTRQDLTDTQYF.

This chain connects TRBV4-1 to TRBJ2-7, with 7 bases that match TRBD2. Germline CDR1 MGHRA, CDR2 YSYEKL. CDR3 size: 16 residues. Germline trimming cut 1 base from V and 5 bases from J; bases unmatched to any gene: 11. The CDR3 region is CASSQGTRALFDEQYF. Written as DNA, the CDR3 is TGCGCCAGCAGCCAAGGGACTAGGGCATTGTTCGACGAGCAGTACTTC.

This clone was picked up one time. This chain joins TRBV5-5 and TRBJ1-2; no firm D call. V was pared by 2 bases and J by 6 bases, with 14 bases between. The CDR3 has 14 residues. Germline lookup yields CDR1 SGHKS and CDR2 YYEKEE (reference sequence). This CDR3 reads CASSLSGFKDGYTF. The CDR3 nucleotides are TGTGCCAGCAGCTTATCGGGGTTTAAAGATGGCTACACCTTC.

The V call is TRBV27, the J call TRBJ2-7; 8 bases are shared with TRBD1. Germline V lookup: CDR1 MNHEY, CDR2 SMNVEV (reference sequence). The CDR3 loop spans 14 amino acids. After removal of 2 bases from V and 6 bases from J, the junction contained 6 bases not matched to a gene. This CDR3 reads CASSLGGTGLEQYF. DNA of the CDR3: TGTGCCAGCAGTTTAGGAGGGACAGGCCTCGAGCAGTACTTC.

For the CDR3, the DNA is TGTGCCAGCAGCCATCTAGGGGGCGGGAATGAGCAGTTCTTC. This encodes CASSHLGGGNEQFF. The chain links TRBV7-6 to TRBJ2-1, with TRBD1 matching over 7 bases. There are 14 residues in the CDR3. Germline V gene sequence: CDR1 SGHVS, CDR2 FNYEAQ. J was trimmed by 7 bases and V by 5 bases; bases with no gene match: 8.

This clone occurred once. This CDR3 reads CASSRDSIFSGANVLTF. CDR3 in DNA: TGTGCCAGCTCACGGGACAGTATTTTCTCTGGGGCCAACGTCCTGACTTTC. The chain combines TRBV18 with TRBJ2-6, with TRBD1 identical over 7 bases. The CDR3 sequence is 17 residues long. CDR1 is KGHSH and CDR2 is LQKENI in the germline V gene. The junction had 6 bases not matched to a gene; V was cut back by 4 bases and J by 0 bases.

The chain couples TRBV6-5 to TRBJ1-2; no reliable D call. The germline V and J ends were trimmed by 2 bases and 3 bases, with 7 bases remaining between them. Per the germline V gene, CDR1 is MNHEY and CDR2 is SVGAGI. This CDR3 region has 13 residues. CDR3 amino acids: CASSYGDDYGYTF. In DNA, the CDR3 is TGTGCCAGCAGTTACGGAGATGACTATGGCTACACCTTC.

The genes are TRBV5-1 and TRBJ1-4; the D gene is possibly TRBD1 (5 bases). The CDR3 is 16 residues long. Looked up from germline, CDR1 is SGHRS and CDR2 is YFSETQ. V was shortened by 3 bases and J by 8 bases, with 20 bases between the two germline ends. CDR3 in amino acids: CASSSSGGIYTEKLFF. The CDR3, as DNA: TGCGCCAGCAGCTCGTCGGGGGGGATCTATACCGAAAAACTGTTTTTT.

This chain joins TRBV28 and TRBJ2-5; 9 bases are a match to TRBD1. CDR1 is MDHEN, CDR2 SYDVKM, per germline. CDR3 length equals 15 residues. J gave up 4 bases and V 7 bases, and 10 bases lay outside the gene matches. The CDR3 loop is CASTRDRVFGETQYF. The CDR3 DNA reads TGTGCCAGCACCCGGGACAGGGTTTTTGGAGAGACCCAGTACTTC.

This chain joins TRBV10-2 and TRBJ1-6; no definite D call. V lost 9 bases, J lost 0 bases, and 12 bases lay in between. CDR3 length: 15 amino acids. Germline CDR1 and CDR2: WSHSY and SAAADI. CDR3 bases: TGCGCCAGTAGGAATCCGGGCTCCTATAATTCACCCCTCCACTTT. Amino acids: CASRNPGSYNSPLHF.

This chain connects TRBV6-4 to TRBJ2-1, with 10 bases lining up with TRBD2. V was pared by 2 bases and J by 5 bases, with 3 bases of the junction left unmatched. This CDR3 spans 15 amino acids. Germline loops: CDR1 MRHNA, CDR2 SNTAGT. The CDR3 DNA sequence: TGTGCCAGCAGTGACGGAGCGGGAGGGAACAATGAGCAGTTCTTC. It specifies CASSDGAGGNNEQFF.

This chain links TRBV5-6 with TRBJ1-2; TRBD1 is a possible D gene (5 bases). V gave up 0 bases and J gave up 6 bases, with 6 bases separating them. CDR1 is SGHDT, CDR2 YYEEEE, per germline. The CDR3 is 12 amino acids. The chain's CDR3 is CASSLGGDGYTF. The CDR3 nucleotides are TGTGCCAGCAGCTTGGGGGGGGATGGCTACACCTTC. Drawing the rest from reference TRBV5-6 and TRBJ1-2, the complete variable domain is DAGVTQSPTHLIKTRGQQVTLRCSPKSGHDTVSWYQQALGQGPQFIFQYYEEEERQRGNFPDRFSGHQFPNYSSELNVNALLLGDSALYLCASSLGGDGYTFGSGTRLTVV.

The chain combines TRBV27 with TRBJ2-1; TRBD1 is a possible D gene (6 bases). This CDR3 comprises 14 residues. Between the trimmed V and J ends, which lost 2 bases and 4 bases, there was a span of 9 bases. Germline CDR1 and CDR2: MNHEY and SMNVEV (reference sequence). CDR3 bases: TGTGCCAGCAGTTTAGTACAGGGATACAATGAGCAGTTCTTC. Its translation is CASSLVQGYNEQFF.